The 5 T cell receptor beta chains listed next were all sequenced from one sample in a study of T-cell reconstitution after alpha-beta-depleted transplantation in children. This sample's TCRbeta library carried unique molecular identifier barcodes. TCRdb used MiXCR to reprocess the PCR reads, holding one entry per CDR3 protein. The data hold nearly 350,000 distinct CDR3 sequences, with around 15% observed a single time. This specimen was PBMCs, mostly from graft donor cells, taken 360 days after TCRalphabeta/CD19-depleted stem cell transplant. These receptor sequences come from a male patient between 2 and 10 years old who had a stem cell transplant for acute lymphoblastic leukemia, so the T cells may come from the graft donor.

This clonotype appeared a few times. The rearrangement uses TRBV6-5 and TRBJ2-7, with a weak D call TRBD1 (6 bases). The CDR3 spans 17 residues. The germline V and J ends were trimmed by 2 bases and 0 bases, with 17 bases remaining between them. Germline loops: CDR1 MNHEY, CDR2 SVGAGI. DNA for the CDR3: TGTGCCAGCAGTTACGTCCCAGGGGACGGTTCCTCCTACGAGCAGTACTTC. It is translated as CASSYVPGDGSSYEQYF.

The table lists this clonotype with a few counts. This sequence joins TRBV20-1 and TRBJ2-7; 7 bases align to TRBD2. V lost 6 bases, J lost 4 bases, and 12 bases stayed unmatched. The CDR3 is 14 amino acids. Per germline, CDR1 DFQATT and CDR2 SNEGSKA (reference sequence). CDR3 DNA: TGCAGTGCCATGGATAGACTAGCCGCGTACGAGCAGTACTTC. Translating gives CSAMDRLAAYEQYF.

The J gene is TRBJ2-1, the V gene TRBV7-3; D gene unclear. The CDR3 extends over 12 amino acids. Germline V gene lookup returns CDR1 SGHTA and CDR2 FQGTGA. Trimming shortened V by 4 bases and J by 5 bases, and 6 bases separated the two germline ends. The chain's CDR3 is CASSSRHNEQFF. Written as DNA, the CDR3 is TGTGCCAGCAGCTCTAGACACAATGAGCAGTTCTTC. Full variable domain (missing parts from reference TRBV7-3 and TRBJ2-1): GAGVSQTPSNKVTEKGKYVELRCDPISGHTALYWYRQSLGQGPEFLIYFQGTGAADDSGLPNDRFFAVRPEGSVSTLKIQRTERGDSAVYLCASSSRHNEQFFGPGTRLTVL.

The CDR3 DNA reads TGCGCCAGCAGCCAAGATAGGACAGGGACCTACGAGCAGTACTTC. The encoded protein is CASSQDRTGTYEQYF. The V gene is TRBV4-3, the J gene TRBJ2-7; TRBD1 matches 8 bases. After removal of 0 bases from V and 2 bases from J, the junction contained 3 bases not matched to a gene. Per germline, CDR1 LGHNA and CDR2 YSLEER. The CDR3 sequence is 15 residues long.

The chain uses TRBV19 and TRBJ1-5; D is unresolved. The CDR3 totals 15 residues. The germline gives CDR1 LNHDA, CDR2 SQIVND (reference sequence). V lost 3 bases to trimming and J lost 3 bases, with 12 bases between them. In DNA, the CDR3 is TGTGCCAGTAGTATCCCCGGACGGATCAATCAGCCCCAGCATTTT. Translation gives CASSIPGRINQPQHF.